The following is a TCR beta chain sequence with its context. The antigen is unknown. The sample comes from a study of shared clonotypes between healthy human individuals. Running of the assay took place at deep level. Original processing methods: ImmunoSEQ junction-only sequences lacked quality scores, so their filtering differed. The protocol was immunoSEQ multiplex PCR, while the TCRdb copy is restricted to in-frame clones and leaves out a portion. V and J calls and clone size are as listed in that table; D and trimming were resolved from the DNA. Found here are more than 2 million clones, under 97% of them singletons; the top ten hold roughly 0.13%. Findings and limits, study-wide: Naive CD4 clonotypes overlapped across a handful of donors at around 4.7%. Clonotypes shared by all four sorted-subset donors had higher generation probabilities than non-shared clonotypes.

The sequenced sample consisted of naive CD4+ T cells sorted from blood. Subset: CD45RA+ positively selected. This receptor was taken from a man in his late teens or twenties in good health.

CDR3 sequence: CASSWGRGRGYTF. The CDR3 coding sequence is TGTGCCAGCAGCTGGGGGCGGGGACGTGGCTACACCTTC. The V and J genes are TRBV5-6 and TRBJ1-2; D is possibly TRBD1 (6 bases). The length of the CDR3 is 13 residues. V was pared by 3 bases and J by 7 bases, with 13 bases between. Germline-derived CDR1 and CDR2 are SGHDT and YYEEEE.